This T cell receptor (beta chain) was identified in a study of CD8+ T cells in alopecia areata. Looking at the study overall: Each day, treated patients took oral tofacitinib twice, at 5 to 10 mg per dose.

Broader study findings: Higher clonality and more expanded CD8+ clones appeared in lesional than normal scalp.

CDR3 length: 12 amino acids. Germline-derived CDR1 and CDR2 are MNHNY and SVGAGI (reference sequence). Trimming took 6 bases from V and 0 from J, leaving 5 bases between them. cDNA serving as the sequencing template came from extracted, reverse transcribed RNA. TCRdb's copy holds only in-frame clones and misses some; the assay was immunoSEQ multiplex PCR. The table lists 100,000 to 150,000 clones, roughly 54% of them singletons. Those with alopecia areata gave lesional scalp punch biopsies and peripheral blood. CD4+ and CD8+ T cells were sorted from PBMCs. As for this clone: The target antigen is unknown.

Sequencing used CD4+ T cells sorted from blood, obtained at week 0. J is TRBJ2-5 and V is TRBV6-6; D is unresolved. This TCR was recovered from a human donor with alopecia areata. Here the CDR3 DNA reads TGTGCCAGCAGATACAACCAAGAGACCCAGTACTTC. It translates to CASRYNQETQYF.